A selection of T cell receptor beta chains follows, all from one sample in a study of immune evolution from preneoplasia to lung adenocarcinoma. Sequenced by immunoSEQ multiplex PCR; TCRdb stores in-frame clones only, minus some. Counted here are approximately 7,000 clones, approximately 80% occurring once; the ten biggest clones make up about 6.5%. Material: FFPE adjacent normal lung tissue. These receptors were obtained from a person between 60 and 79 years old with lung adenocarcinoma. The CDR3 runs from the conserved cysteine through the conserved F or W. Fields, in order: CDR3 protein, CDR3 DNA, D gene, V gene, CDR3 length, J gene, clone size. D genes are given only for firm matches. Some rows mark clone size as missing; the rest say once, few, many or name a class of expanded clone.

CDR3: CASSLLAGGGPYNEQFF; DNA: TGTGCCAGCAGCCTACTAGCGGGAGGGGGTCCCTACAATGAGCAGTTCTTC; D: TRBD2; V: TRBV11-3; length: 17; J: TRBJ2-1; size: NA
CDR3: CASSLSSGVSTDTQYF; DNA: TGTGCCAGCAGTCTTTCTTCGGGGGTTAGCACAGATACGCAGTATTTT; D: NA; V: TRBV27; length: 16; J: TRBJ2-3; size: NA
CDR3: CASSHHDRGTDTQYF; DNA: TGCGCCAGCAGCCATCATGACAGGGGTACAGATACGCAGTATTTT; D: TRBD1; V: TRBV4-3; length: 15; J: TRBJ2-3; size: NA
CDR3: CASRTGLDSYNEQFF; DNA: TGTGCCAGCAGGACGGGACTTGACTCCTACAATGAGCAGTTCTTC; D: NA; V: TRBV6-5; length: 15; J: TRBJ2-1; size: NA
CDR3: CASRKQGAQNTEAFF; DNA: TGTGCCAGCAGGAAACAGGGGGCGCAGAACACTGAAGCTTTCTTT; D: TRBD1; V: TRBV28; length: 15; J: TRBJ1-1; size: NA
CDR3: CASSLDSYTGELFF; DNA: TGTGCCAGCAGCTTAGACAGCTACACCGGGGAGCTGTTTTTT; D: NA; V: TRBV11-3; length: 14; J: TRBJ2-2; size: NA
CDR3: CASSFVRSGGSVGELFF; DNA: TGTGCCAGCAGTTTTGTCCGTTCAGGGGGCAGCGTCGGGGAGCTGTTTTTT; D: TRBD1; V: TRBV27; length: 17; J: TRBJ2-2; size: few
CDR3: CASSLAGTGHNEQFF; DNA: TGTGCCAGCAGCTTAGCAGGGACAGGGCACAATGAGCAGTTCTTC; D: TRBD1; V: TRBV7-2; length: 15; J: TRBJ2-1; size: NA
CDR3: CASRPSLGTGELFF; DNA: TGTGCCAGCAGGCCATCTCTGGGCACCGGGGAGCTGTTTTTT; D: NA; V: TRBV28; length: 14; J: TRBJ2-2; size: NA
CDR3: CATSRESGYGYTF; DNA: TGTGCCACCAGCAGAGAGTCAGGGTATGGCTACACCTTC; D: NA; V: TRBV15; length: 13; J: TRBJ1-2; size: NA
CDR3: CASSLVLDNAGANVLTF; DNA: TGTGCCAGCAGCTTGGTTTTGGATAACGCTGGGGCCAACGTCCTGACTTTC; D: NA; V: TRBV5-8; length: 17; J: TRBJ2-6; size: NA
CDR3: CASGSGRATNEQFF; DNA: TGTGCCAGCGGGAGCGGGAGGGCCACGAATGAGCAGTTCTTC; D: TRBD2; V: TRBV11-1; length: 14; J: TRBJ2-1; size: NA
CDR3: CASSRRVGYQPQHF; DNA: TGTGCCAGCAGCCGACGGGTAGGGTATCAGCCCCAGCATTTT; D: NA; V: TRBV5-6; length: 14; J: TRBJ1-5; size: NA
CDR3: CASSLVSGYNEQFF; DNA: TGTGCCAGCAGTTTGGTTAGCGGATACAATGAGCAGTTCTTC; D: NA; V: TRBV27; length: 14; J: TRBJ2-1; size: NA
CDR3: CASSSTRGGTGELFF; DNA: TGTGCCAGCAGCTCCACGAGGGGGGGCACCGGGGAGCTGTTTTTT; D: NA; V: TRBV9; length: 15; J: TRBJ2-2; size: large
CDR3: CSVVQEGWYEQYF; DNA: TGCAGCGTTGTACAGGAGGGTTGGTACGAGCAGTACTTC; D: NA; V: TRBV29-1; length: 13; J: TRBJ2-7; size: few
CDR3: CASSRAVSYEQYF; DNA: TGTGCCAGCAGCAGGGCTGTATCCTACGAGCAGTACTTC; D: NA; V: TRBV6-5; length: 13; J: TRBJ2-7; size: NA